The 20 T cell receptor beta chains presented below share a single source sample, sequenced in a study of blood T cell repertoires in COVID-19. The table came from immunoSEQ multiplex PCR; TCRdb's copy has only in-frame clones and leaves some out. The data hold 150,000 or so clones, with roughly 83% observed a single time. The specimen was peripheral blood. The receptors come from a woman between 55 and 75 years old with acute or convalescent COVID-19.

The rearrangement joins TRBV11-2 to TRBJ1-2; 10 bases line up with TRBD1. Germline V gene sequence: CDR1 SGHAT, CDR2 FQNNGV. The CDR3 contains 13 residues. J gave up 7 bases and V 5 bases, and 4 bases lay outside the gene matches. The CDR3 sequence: CASSQDRGTGYTF. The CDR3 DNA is TGTGCCAGCAGCCAGGACAGGGGGACTGGCTACACCTTC.

CDR3 loop: CASSLGGGLQETQYF. DNA of the CDR3: TGCGCCAGCAGCTTGGGCGGGGGGCTCCAAGAGACCCAGTACTTC. This chain uses TRBV5-1 with TRBJ2-5; TRBD2 matches 8 bases. V trimming: 0 bases; J trimming: 1 base; junction bases outside the gene matches: 2. Germline V CDR1 and CDR2: SGHRS, YFSETQ. The CDR3 runs to 15 residues. Variable domain in full (rest from reference TRBV5-1 and TRBJ2-5): KAGVTQTPRYLIKTRGQQVTLSCSPISGHRSVSWYQQTPGQGLQFLFEYFSETQRNKGNFPGRFSGRQFSNSRSEMNVSTLELGDSALYLCASSLGGGLQETQYFGPGTRLLVL.

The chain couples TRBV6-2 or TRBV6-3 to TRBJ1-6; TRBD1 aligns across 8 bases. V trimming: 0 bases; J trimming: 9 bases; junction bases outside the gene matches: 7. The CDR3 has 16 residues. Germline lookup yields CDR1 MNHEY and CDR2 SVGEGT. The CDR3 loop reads CASSYSGQEGSSPLHF. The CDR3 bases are TGTGCCAGCAGTTACTCGGGACAGGAAGGGTCTTCACCCCTCCACTTT.

The CDR3 reads CASRRTGNNYGYTF. The CDR3 DNA reads as TGTGCCAGTAGACGGACAGGGAATAACTATGGCTACACCTTC. The chain employs TRBV19 and TRBJ1-2, with 8 bases matching TRBD1. There are 14 residues in the CDR3. Trimming took 6 bases from V and 1 from J; bases not matched to a gene: 4. Germline V lookup: CDR1 LNHDA, CDR2 SQIVND (reference sequence).

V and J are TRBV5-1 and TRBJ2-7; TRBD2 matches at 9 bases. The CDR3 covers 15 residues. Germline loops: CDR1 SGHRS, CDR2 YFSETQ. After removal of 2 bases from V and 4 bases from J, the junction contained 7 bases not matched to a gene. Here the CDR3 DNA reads TGCGCCAGCAGCTTACTTTCTAGCGGGATTTACGAGCAGTACTTC. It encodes CASSLLSSGIYEQYF. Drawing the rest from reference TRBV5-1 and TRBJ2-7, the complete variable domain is KAGVTQTPRYLIKTRGQQVTLSCSPISGHRSVSWYQQTPGQGLQFLFEYFSETQRNKGNFPGRFSGRQFSNSRSEMNVSTLELGDSALYLCASSLLSSGIYEQYFGPGTRLTVT.

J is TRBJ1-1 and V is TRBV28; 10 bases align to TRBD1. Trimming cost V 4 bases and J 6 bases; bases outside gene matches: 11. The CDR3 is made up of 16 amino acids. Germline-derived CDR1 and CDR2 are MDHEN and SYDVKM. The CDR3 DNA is TGTGCCAGCAGTTCGGGGGGGGACAGGGGATTTTCTGAAGCTTTCTTT. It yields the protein CASSSGGDRGFSEAFF.

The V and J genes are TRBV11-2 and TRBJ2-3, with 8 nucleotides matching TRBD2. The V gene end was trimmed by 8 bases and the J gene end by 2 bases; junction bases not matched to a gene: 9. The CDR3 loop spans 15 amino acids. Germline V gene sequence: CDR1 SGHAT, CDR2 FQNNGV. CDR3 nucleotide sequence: TGTGCCAGCCACAGAGGGCGGGGGGCCACAGATACGCAGTATTTT. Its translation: CASHRGRGATDTQYF.

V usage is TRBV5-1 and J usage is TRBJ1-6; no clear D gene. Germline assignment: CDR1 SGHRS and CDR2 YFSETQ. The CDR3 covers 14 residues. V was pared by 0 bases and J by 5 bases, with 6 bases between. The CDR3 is CASSLGQNNSPLHF. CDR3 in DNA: TGCGCCAGCAGCTTGGGTCAGAATAATTCACCCCTCCACTTT.

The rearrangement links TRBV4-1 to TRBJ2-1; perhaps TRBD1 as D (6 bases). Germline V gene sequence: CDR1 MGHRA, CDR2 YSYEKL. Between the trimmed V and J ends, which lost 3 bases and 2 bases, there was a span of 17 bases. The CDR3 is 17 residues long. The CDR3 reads CASSQSSGVRTYNEQFF. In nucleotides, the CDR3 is TGCGCCAGCAGCCAGTCCTCAGGGGTGCGAACCTACAATGAGCAGTTCTTC.

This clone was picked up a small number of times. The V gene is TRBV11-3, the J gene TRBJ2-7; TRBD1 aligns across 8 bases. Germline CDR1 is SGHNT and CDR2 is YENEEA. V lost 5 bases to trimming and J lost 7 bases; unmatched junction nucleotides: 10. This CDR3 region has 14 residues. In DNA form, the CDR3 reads TGTGCCAGCAGCCCAGGGACAGGAGATGGAGAGCAGTACTTC. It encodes CASSPGTGDGEQYF. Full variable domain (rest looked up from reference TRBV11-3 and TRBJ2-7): EAGVVQSPRYKIIEKKQPVAFWCNPISGHNTLYWYLQNLGQGPELLIRYENEEAVDDSQLPKDRFSAERLKGVDSTLKIQPAELGDSAVYLCASSPGTGDGEQYFGPGTRLTVT.

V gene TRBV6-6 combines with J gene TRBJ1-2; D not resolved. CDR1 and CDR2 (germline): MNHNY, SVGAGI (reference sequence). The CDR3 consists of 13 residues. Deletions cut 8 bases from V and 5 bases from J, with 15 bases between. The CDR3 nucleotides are TGTGCCAGCTGGTCCCTCGGCGGGTATGGCTACACCTTC. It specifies CASWSLGGYGYTF.

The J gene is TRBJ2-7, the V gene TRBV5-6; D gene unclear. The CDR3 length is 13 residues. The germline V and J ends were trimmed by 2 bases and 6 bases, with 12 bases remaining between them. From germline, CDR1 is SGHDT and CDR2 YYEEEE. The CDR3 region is CASSFDGGAEQYF. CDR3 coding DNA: TGTGCCAGCAGCTTTGACGGCGGCGCCGAGCAGTACTTC.

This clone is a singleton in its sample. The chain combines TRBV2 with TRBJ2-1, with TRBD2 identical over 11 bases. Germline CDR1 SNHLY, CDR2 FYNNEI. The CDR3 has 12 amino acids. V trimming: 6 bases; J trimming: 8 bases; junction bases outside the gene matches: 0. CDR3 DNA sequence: TGTGCCAGCAGGACTAGCGGGGATGAGCAGTTCTTC. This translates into CASRTSGDEQFF.

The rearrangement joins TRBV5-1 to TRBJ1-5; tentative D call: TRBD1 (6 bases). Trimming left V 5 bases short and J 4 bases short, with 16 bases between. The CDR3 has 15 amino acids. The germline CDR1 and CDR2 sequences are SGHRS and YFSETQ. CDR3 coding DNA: TGCGCCAGCAGTCAAAAAGGGGGAGAAAATCAGCCCCAGCATTTT. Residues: CASSQKGGENQPQHF.

CDR3 in DNA: TGTGCCAGCAGCCCTGGGACTAGCGGGGGGGGTTACAATGAGCAGTTCTTC. Protein sequence: CASSPGTSGGGYNEQFF. V and J are TRBV28 and TRBJ2-1; 16 bases map to TRBD2. The CDR3 contains 17 residues. Germline lookup yields CDR1 MDHEN and CDR2 SYDVKM. The J segment lost 4 bases and the V segment lost 6 bases, leaving 6 bases of the junction unmatched.

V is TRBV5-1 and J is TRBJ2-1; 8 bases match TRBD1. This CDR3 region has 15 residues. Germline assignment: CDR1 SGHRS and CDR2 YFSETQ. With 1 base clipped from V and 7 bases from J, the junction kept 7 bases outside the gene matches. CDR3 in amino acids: CASSLTGGQENEQFF. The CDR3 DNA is TGCGCCAGCAGCTTGACAGGGGGACAAGAGAATGAGCAGTTCTTC.

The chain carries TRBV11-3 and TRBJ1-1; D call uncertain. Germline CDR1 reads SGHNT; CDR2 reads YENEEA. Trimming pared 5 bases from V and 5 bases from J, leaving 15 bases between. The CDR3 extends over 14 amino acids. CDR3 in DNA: TGTGCCAGCAGCCGAGGAGGAGGCTTGACTGAAGCTTTCTTT. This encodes CASSRGGGLTEAFF. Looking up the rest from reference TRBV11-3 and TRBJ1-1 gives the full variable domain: EAGVVQSPRYKIIEKKQPVAFWCNPISGHNTLYWYLQNLGQGPELLIRYENEEAVDDSQLPKDRFSAERLKGVDSTLKIQPAELGDSAVYLCASSRGGGLTEAFFGQGTRLTVV.

The CDR3 loop is CASSPDPTGRYGYTF. Written as DNA, the CDR3 is TGTGCCAGCAGCCCCGACCCGACAGGGCGCTATGGCTACACCTTC. V usage is TRBV7-2 and J usage is TRBJ1-2; the match to TRBD1 covers 7 bases. This CDR3 contains 15 residues. V was pared by 5 bases and J by 4 bases, with 10 bases of the junction left unmatched. Germline values: CDR1 SGHTA, CDR2 FQGNSA.

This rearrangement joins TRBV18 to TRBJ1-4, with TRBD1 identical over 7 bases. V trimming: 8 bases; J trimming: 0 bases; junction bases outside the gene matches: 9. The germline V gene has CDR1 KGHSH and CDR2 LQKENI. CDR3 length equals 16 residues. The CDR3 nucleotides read TGTGCCAGCCGCGAGGGGGCCATTGCAACTAATGAAAAACTGTTTTTT. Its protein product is CASREGAIATNEKLFF.

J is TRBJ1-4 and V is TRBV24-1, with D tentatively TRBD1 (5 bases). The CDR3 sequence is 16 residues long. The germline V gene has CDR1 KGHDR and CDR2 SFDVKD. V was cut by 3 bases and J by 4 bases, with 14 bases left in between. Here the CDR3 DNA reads TGTGCCACCAGTGATGGCGGGACGGAGATTAATGAAAAACTGTTTTTT. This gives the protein CATSDGGTEINEKLFF.